These T cell receptor beta chains were read from a single sample in a study of blood T cell repertoires in COVID-19. The protocol was immunoSEQ multiplex PCR, while the TCRdb copy is restricted to in-frame clones and leaves out a portion. Counted here are 470,000 or so clones, approximately 85% occurring once; the ten biggest clones make up approximately 3.4%. Sample: peripheral blood. All receptors come from a human donor in a cohort sampled during active COVID-19. CDR3s leave out the opening cysteine and the closing phenylalanine or tryptophan.

AWPDRLGDTIY | TRBV30
ASSGSGSMVDEQY | TRBV2
ASSPTRSPNQPQH | TRBV18
ASSQEQREEYEQY | TRBV4-2
ASSLGSGRGNTIY | TRBV11-2
ASSEIPWAGNTEAF | TRBV6-1
ASSLYTGLNTGELF | TRBV27
ASSYSPGLAGGPGLEETQY | TRBV6-2/TRBV6-3
ASSLSRVGYNSPLH | TRBV5-6
ASSLSGNRWYEQY | TRBV11-2
ASSLVEGRDTQY | TRBV5-1
ASSQSDYRGRSATKY | TRBV23-1
ASSLAQYSNQPQH | TRBV28
ASHRWAGKEGLF | TRBV2
ASSPAGQAYGYT | TRBV7-3
ASSRTGGGEKLF | TRBV5-4